The 12 T cell receptor beta chains below were found in one sample sequenced in a study of shared clonotypes between healthy human individuals. Sequenced by immunoSEQ multiplex PCR; TCRdb stores in-frame clones only, minus some. The data contain around 510,000 clones, roughly four fifths of them singletons. The sample comprised PBMCs. The source of these receptors is a woman aged 40 to 50 in good health. Some clones in this sample may be carry-over from other donors' samples.

The V gene is TRBV7-2, the J gene TRBJ2-5, with 7 nucleotides matching TRBD1. Germline assignment: CDR1 SGHTA and CDR2 FQGNSA. Germline trimming cut 5 bases from V and 5 bases from J; bases unmatched to any gene: 5. The CDR3 is made up of 13 amino acids. The DNA of the CDR3 is TGTGCCAGCAGCCCAGGGACAGTGGAGACCCAGTACTTC. Its protein is CASSPGTVETQYF.

The chain joins TRBV6-1 to TRBJ2-1, with D tentatively TRBD2 (6 bases). Per germline, CDR1 MNHNS and CDR2 SASEGT. The CDR3 totals 15 residues. Between the trimmed V and J ends, which lost 3 bases and 8 bases, there was a span of 17 bases. CDR3 residues: CASSDALRDAHEQFF. CDR3 nucleotide sequence: TGTGCCAGCAGTGATGCCCTGCGGGACGCGCATGAGCAGTTCTTC.

This clone was detected only a few times. The rearrangement uses TRBV27 and TRBJ1-2, with unresolved D. V lost 4 bases and J 7 bases, leaving 13 bases between the germline ends. Germline CDR1 and CDR2: MNHEY and SMNVEV (reference sequence). This CDR3 has 13 residues. The CDR3 reads CASSYNVLSGYTF. The CDR3 DNA reads TGTGCCAGCAGTTACAACGTGCTATCTGGCTACACCTTC.

The rearrangement uses TRBV5-5 and TRBJ2-7; D is unresolved. This CDR3 comprises 14 residues. From germline, CDR1 is SGHKS and CDR2 YYEKEE (reference sequence). V lost 0 bases, J lost 3 bases, and 10 bases lay in between. The CDR3 nucleotides read TGTGCCAGCAGCTTGGGGGGTCTTGGCTACGAGCAGTACTTC. Protein: CASSLGGLGYEQYF.

This clone was seen only a few times. The chain links TRBV2 to TRBJ1-1; 9 bases are a match to TRBD1. The CDR3 loop spans 14 amino acids. With 7 bases clipped from V and 4 bases from J, the junction kept 7 bases outside the gene matches. The germline gives CDR1 SNHLY, CDR2 FYNNEI. CDR3 in DNA: TGTGCCAGCACGTGGGACAGGGTTTCCACTGAAGCTTTCTTT. Its protein product is CASTWDRVSTEAFF. The complete variable domain, with remaining parts taken from reference TRBV2 and TRBJ1-1, reads EPEVTQTPSHQVTQMGQEVILRCVPISNHLYFYWYRQILGQKVEFLVSFYNNEISEKSEIFDDQFSVERPDGSNFTLKIRSTKLEDSAMYFCASTWDRVSTEAFFGQGTRLTVV.

The genes are TRBV28 and TRBJ2-2; possible D gene TRBD2, 5 bases. V was pared by 4 bases and J by 4 bases, with 10 bases between. CDR1 and CDR2 from the germline V gene are MDHEN and SYDVKM. The CDR3 is made up of 14 amino acids. Here the CDR3 DNA reads TGTGCCAGCAGTTCGGGGTCTTTCACCGGGGAGCTGTTTTTT. This codes for CASSSGSFTGELFF.

The V gene is TRBV20-1, the J gene TRBJ2-3, with a weak D call TRBD1 (5 bases). Germline CDR1 reads DFQATT; CDR2 reads SNEGSKA (reference sequence). Deletions cut 5 bases from V and 14 bases from J, with 14 bases between. The CDR3 is made up of 10 amino acids. The CDR3 DNA is TGCAGTGCTTCCAGGGTATTTGGGTATTTT. It specifies CSASRVFGYF.

The chain employs TRBV2 and TRBJ2-2; a possible D gene is TRBD1 (6 bases). The CDR3 is made up of 15 amino acids. The V end was cut by 2 bases, the J end by 2 bases, with 9 bases between. Germline CDR1 reads SNHLY; CDR2 reads FYNNEI. CDR3 in DNA: TGTGCCAGCAGTGAATGGACAGTCAACACCGGGGAGCTGTTTTTT. Translation gives CASSEWTVNTGELFF.

In the case of this clone: A far larger clone is just one base off, so this is likely a read error. The V gene is TRBV11-2, the J gene TRBJ2-5, with 8 positions matching TRBD2. The last part of the DNA fits TRBJ2-7 better; the J call may be wrong. This CDR3 is built from 15 residues. The germline V gene encodes CDR1 SGHAT and CDR2 FQNNGV. The CDR3 sequence is CASSFQTGTRSEQYF. CDR3 coding DNA: TGTGCCAGCAGCTTTCAGACCGGGACTAGGAGCGAGCAGTACTTC.

The chain carries TRBV28 and TRBJ1-5, with a weak D call TRBD1 (6 bases). CDR3 length: 14 residues. Germline-derived CDR1 and CDR2 are MDHEN and SYDVKM. Trimming shortened V by 7 bases and J by 7 bases, and 17 bases separated the two germline ends. The CDR3 region has the DNA TGTGCCAGCAACACGGCAAGAGGGGGACAGCCCCAGCATTTT. Its translation is CASNTARGGQPQHF.

The genes are TRBV1 and TRBJ2-6; the table names TRBD1, a call not compared with the DNA. TRBV1 is a documented pseudogene. This CDR3 is 16 amino acids long. In DNA form, the CDR3 reads TGCACCAGCAGGGTCCGTGCACAAAGTCGGGCCAACGTCCTGACTTTC. Protein product: CTSRVRAQSRANVLTF.

This clone was detected once. This chain joins TRBV28 and TRBJ2-2; weak D call: TRBD1 (6 bases). Looked up from germline, CDR1 is MDHEN and CDR2 is SYDVKM. CDR3 length equals 17 residues. Trimming cost V 3 bases and J 6 bases, with 20 bases left between them. The CDR3 is CASSFEGVDRKAGELFF. The DNA for the CDR3 is TGTGCCAGCAGTTTCGAGGGGGTTGACAGAAAAGCCGGGGAGCTGTTTTTT.